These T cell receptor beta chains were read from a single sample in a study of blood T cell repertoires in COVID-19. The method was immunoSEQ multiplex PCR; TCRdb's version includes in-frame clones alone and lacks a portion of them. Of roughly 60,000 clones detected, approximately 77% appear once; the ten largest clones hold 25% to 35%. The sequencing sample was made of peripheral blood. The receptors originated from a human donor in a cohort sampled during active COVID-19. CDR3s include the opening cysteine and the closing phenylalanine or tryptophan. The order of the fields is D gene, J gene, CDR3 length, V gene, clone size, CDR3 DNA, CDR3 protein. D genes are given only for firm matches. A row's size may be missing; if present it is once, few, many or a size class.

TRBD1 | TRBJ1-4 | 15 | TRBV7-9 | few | TGTGCCAGCAGCTCCCAGGGGGCGCACGGTGAAAAACTGTTTTTT | CASSSQGAHGEKLFF
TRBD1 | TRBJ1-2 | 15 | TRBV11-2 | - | TGTGCCAGCAGCCCTGGACAGGGGGTTTTAATTGGCTACACCTTC | CASSPGQGVLIGYTF
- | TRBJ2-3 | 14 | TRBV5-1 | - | TGCGCCAGCAGCTTGGCGGGTATCACAGATACGCAGTATTTT | CASSLAGITDTQYF
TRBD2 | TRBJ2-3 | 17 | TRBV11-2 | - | TGTGCCAGCAGCCTCGGACTAGCGGGGGGGCTTACAGATACGCAGTATTTT | CASSLGLAGGLTDTQYF
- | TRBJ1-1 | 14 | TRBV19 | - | TGTGCCACCCAAGCGGGGGGCGGCGGCACTGAAGCTTTCTTT | CATQAGGGGTEAFF
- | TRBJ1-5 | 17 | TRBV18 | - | TGTGCCAGCTCGCAGCAGGGGACGCTTTTGAGCAATCAGCCCCAGCATTTT | CASSQQGTLLSNQPQHF
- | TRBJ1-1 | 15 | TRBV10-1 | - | TGCGCCAGCAGTGATTCAGGACACGCTAACACTGAAGCTTTCTTT | CASSDSGHANTEAFF
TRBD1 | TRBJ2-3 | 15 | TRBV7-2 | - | TGTGCCAGCAGCCCCGCAGGGGGCGCGATAGATACGCAGTATTTT | CASSPAGGAIDTQYF
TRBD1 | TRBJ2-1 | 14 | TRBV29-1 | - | TGCAGCGATTGGACAGGCAGCTCCTACAATGAGCAGTTCTTC | CSDWTGSSYNEQFF
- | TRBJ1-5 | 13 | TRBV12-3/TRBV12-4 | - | TGTGCCAGCAGTTTGGCGGGGGTCCAGCCCCAGCATTTT | CASSLAGVQPQHF
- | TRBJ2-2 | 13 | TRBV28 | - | TGTGCCAGCAGTCCGAGGGGGACCGGGGAGCTGTTTTTT | CASSPRGTGELFF
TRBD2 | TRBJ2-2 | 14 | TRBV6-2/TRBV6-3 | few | TGTGCCAGCAGTAGCGGGGGGGACACCGGGGAGCTGTTTTTT | CASSSGGDTGELFF
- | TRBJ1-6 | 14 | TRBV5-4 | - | TGTGCCAGCAGCTTGCAGGGTTCCCATTCACCCCTCCACTTT | CASSLQGSHSPLHF
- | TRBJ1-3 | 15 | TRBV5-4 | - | TGTGCCAGCAGCCAAAACGCGGGCTCTGGAAACACCATATATTTT | CASSQNAGSGNTIYF
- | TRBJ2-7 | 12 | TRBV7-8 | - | TGTGCCAGCTCCAGGGCCCCCTACGAGCAGTACTTC | CASSRAPYEQYF
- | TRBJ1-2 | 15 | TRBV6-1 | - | TGTGCCAGCAGTGAATTATCTGGGCAGGGGAAGGGCTACACCTTC | CASSELSGQGKGYTF
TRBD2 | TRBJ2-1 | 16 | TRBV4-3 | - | TGCGCCAGCAGCCAAGGTGGAGCGGGGGCGTACAATGAGCAGTTCTTC | CASSQGGAGAYNEQFF
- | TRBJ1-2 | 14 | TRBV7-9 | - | TGTGCCAGCAGCTTAGTTCCGGGGGACTATGGCTACACCTTC | CASSLVPGDYGYTF
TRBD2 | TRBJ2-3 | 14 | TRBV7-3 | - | TGTGCCAGCAGCTTAAGGGCGGGAGCAGATACGCAGTATTTT | CASSLRAGADTQYF
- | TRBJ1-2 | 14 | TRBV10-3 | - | TGTGCCATCAGCGGCCGGGACACTTACTATGGCTACACCTTC | CAISGRDTYYGYTF
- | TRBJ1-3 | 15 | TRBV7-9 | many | TGTGCCAGCAGCTCATCCCAGTATTCTGGAAACACCATATATTTT | CASSSSQYSGNTIYF
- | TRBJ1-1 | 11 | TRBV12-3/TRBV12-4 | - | TGTGCCAGCCTCTGGGGAGGAGCGGCTTTCTTT | CASLWGGAAFF
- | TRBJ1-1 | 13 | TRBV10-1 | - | TGCGCCAGCAGTGAGAACAAGAACACTGAAGCTTTCTTT | CASSENKNTEAFF
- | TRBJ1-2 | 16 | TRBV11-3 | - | TGTGCCAGCAGCTTAGTTTTGGGGCAGGTGGTGGGAGGCTACACCTTC | CASSLVLGQVVGGYTF
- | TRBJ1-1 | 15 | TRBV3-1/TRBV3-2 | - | TGTGCCAGCAGCCAAGAGCAGGGGTGGAACACTGAAGCTTTCTTT | CASSQEQGWNTEAFF
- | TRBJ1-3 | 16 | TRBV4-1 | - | TGCGCCAGCAGCCAAGATTGGGCCGGCCTTGGAAACACCATATATTTT | CASSQDWAGLGNTIYF
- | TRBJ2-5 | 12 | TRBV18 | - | TGTGCCAGCTCACCAGGAGGCGAGACCCAGTACTTC | CASSPGGETQYF
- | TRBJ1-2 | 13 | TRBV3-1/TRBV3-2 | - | TGTGCCAGCAGCCGAGTAAGCGATTCTGGCTACACCTTC | CASSRVSDSGYTF
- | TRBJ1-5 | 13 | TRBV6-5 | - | TGTGCCAGCAGTTACAGTGAGAATCAGCCCCAGCATTTT | CASSYSENQPQHF
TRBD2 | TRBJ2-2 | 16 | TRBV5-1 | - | TGCGCCAGCAGCTTGCTGACTAGCGGGAACACCGGGGAGCTGTTTTTT | CASSLLTSGNTGELFF
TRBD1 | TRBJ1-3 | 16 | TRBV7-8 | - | TGTGCCAGCAGCCCGGGACAGACCTTCTCTGGAAACACCATATATTTT | CASSPGQTFSGNTIYF
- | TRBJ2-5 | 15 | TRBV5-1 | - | TGCGCCAGCAGCTTGGCAGGCATCGTAGGAGAGACCCAGTACTTC | CASSLAGIVGETQYF
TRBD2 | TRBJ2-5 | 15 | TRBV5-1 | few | TGCGCCAGCAGCCGACTAGCGGGAGTAAGGGAGACCCAGTACTTC | CASSRLAGVRETQYF
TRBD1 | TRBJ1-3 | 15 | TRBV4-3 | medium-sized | TGCGCCAGCAGCCCCGAGACAGGGAATGGAAACACCATATATTTT | CASSPETGNGNTIYF
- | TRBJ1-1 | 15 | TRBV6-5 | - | TGTGCCAGCCGAATTACAGACAGTCCCTACACTGAAGCTTTCTTT | CASRITDSPYTEAFF
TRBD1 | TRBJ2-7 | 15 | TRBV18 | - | TGTGCCAGCTCACCAATGGGACAGTCTGATAAGGAGCAGTACTTC | CASSPMGQSDKEQYF
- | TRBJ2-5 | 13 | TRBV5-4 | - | TGTGCCAGCAGCGATCCACCTAGGGAGACCCAGTACTTC | CASSDPPRETQYF
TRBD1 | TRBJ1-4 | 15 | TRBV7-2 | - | TGTGCCAGCAGCACAGGACAGGGGGCGGGTGAAAAACTGTTTTTT | CASSTGQGAGEKLFF
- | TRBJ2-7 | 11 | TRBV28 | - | TGTGCCGTAGGGCGGGTCTACGAGCAGTACTTC | CAVGRVYEQYF
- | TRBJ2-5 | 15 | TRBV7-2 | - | TGTGCCAGCAGCTTAGTGCGGGGACGGGGGGAGACCCAGTACTTC | CASSLVRGRGETQYF
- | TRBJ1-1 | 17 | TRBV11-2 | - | TGTGCCAGCAGCTTAGACCCTGTCCGGGGAATGAACACTGAAGCTTTCTTT | CASSLDPVRGMNTEAFF
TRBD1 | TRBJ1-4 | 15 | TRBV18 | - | TGTGCCAGCTCACGACAGGGGACGCTAGGTGAAAAACTGTTTTTT | CASSRQGTLGEKLFF
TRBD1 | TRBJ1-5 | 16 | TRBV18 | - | TGTGCCAGCTCACCCACGACAGGGGGCGGGAATCAGCCCCAGCATTTT | CASSPTTGGGNQPQHF
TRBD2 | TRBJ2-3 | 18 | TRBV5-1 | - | TGCGCCAGCAGCCCGACTAGCGGGGGTTTGATTGGCACAGATACGCAGTATTTT | CASSPTSGGLIGTDTQYF
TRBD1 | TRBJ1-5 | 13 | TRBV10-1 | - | TGCGCCAGCAGTGAAGGGACAGCTCAGCCCCAGCATTTT | CASSEGTAQPQHF
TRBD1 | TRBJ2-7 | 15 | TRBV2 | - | TGTGCCAGCAGTGCGTCGGGACAGAGCTCCTACGAGCAGTACTTC | CASSASGQSSYEQYF
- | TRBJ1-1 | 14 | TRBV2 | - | TGTGCCAGCAAGGGGGGGCCGCTGAACACTGAAGCTTTCTTT | CASKGGPLNTEAFF
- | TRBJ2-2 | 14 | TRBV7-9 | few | TGTGCCAGCAGCGCCCGGGGAAACACCGGGGAGCTGTTTTTT | CASSARGNTGELFF